Here is one TCR beta chain with its context. A single record per CDR3 protein comes from TCRdb applying MiXCR to the RT-PCR reads. The sample contains about 160,000 distinct CDR3 sequences, 37% of which appear only once. The data originate from a study of patients and donors after allogeneic stem cell transplantation. The CDR3 runs 13 residues. V lost 4 bases to trimming and J lost 7 bases; unmatched junction nucleotides: 2. Sequenced material: blood, either unsorted or a sorted T cell fraction (not recorded which). The clonotype comes from a human donor who was either an allogeneic HSCT recipient or a stem cell or donor lymphocyte infusion donor (not recorded which). It is not recorded whose cells these are; they may come from a transplant donor. The chain uses TRBV12-3 or TRBV12-4 and TRBJ1-4; 8 bases fit TRBD1. The CDR3 nucleotides read TGTGCCAGCAGTTCGGACAGGGTTGAAAAACTGTTTTTT. Amino acid sequence: CASSSDRVEKLFF.